Included here is one T cell receptor (beta chain) sequence, with context. This entry comes from a study of OX40 agonist ivuxolimab in advanced cancers. Study information: The dose-escalation group included hepatocellular carcinoma, melanoma, renal cell carcinoma and head and neck cancer.

The assay was immunoSEQ multiplex PCR, and TCRdb's table has in-frame clones only and misses some. Seen here are around 64,000 clones, roughly 80% observed once, and the top ten hold roughly 4.9%. The V end was cut by 1 base, the J end by 6 bases, with 16 bases between. The CDR3 length is 16 residues. Germline loops: CDR1 LNHNV, CDR2 YYDKDF (reference sequence). The TCR was taken from an adult with an advanced solid tumor such as melanoma, head and neck, liver or kidney cancer. J is TRBJ1-3 and V is TRBV15; D is undetermined. The sample here was CD4+ or CD8+ T cells sorted from blood, taken in a trial of the OX40 agonist ivuxolimab. CDR3 amino acids: CATSRGAGETANTIYF. CDR3 DNA sequence: TGTGCCACCAGCAGAGGGGCAGGAGAAACCGCAAACACCATATATTTT.